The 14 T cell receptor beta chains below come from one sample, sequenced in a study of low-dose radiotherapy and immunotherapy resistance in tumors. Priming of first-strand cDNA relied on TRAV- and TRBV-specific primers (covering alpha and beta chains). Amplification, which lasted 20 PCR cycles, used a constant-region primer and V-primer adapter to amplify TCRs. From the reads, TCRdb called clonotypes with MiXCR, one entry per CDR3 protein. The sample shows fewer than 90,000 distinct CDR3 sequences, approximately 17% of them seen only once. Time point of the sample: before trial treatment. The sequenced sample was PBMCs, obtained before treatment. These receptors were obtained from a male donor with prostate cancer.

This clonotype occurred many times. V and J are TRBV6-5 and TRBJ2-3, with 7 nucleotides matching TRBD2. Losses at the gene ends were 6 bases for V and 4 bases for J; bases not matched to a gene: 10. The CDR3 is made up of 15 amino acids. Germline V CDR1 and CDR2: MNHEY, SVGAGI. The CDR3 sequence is CASSRLPGGSDTQYF. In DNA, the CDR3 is TGTGCCAGCAGCCGTCTTCCGGGAGGTTCAGATACGCAGTATTTT.

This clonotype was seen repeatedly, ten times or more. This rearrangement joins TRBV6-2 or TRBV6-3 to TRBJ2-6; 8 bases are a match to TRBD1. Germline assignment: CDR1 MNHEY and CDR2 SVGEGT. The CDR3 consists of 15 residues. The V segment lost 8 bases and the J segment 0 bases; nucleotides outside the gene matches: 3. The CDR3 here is CASGTGGSGANVLTF. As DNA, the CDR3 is TGTGCCAGCGGGACAGGCGGCTCTGGGGCCAACGTCCTGACTTTC.

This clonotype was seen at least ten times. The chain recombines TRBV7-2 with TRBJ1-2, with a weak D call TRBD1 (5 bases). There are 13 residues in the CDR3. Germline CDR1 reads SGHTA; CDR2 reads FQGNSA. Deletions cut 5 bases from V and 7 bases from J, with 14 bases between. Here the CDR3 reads CASSTRGGGGYTF. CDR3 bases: TGTGCCAGCAGCACACGCGGTGGGGGTGGCTACACCTTC.

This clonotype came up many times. The DNA of the CDR3 is TGTGCCAGCAGCCAACCACACACGAGCACAGATACGCAGTATTTT. Protein sequence: CASSQPHTSTDTQYF. This rearrangement joins TRBV3-1 to TRBJ2-3; D gene ambiguous. Trimming left V 2 bases short and J 0 bases short, with 9 bases between. Per the germline V gene, CDR1 is LGHDT and CDR2 is YNNKEL (reference sequence). The CDR3 runs 15 residues.

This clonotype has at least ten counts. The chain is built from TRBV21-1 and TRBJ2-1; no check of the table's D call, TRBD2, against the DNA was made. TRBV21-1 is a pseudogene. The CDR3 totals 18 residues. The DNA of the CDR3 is TGTGCCAGCAGCAAAAAGAGGGAAGGAGGGCAGGGAGGCGATGAGCAGTTCTTC. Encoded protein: CASSKKREGGQGGDEQFF.

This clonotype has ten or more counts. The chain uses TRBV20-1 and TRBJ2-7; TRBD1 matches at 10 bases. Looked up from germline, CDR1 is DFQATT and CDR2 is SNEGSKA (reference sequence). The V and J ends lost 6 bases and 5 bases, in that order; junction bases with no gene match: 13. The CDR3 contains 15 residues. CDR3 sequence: CSAPTPGQGLDEQYF. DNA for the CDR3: TGCAGTGCGCCTACCCCGGGACAGGGGTTAGACGAGCAGTACTTC.

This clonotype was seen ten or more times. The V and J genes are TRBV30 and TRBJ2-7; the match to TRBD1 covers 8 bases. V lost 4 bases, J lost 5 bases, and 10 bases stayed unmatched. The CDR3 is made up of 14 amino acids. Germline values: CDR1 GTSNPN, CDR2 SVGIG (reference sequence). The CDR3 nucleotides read TGTGCCTGGACATTCGGACAGGGCCGTGACGAGCAGTACTTC. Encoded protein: CAWTFGQGRDEQYF.

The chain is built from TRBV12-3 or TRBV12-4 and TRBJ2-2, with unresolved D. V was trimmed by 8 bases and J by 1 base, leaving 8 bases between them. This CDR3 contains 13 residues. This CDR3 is CASPPLNTGELFF. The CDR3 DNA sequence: TGTGCCAGCCCCCCGCTGAACACCGGGGAGCTGTTTTTT.

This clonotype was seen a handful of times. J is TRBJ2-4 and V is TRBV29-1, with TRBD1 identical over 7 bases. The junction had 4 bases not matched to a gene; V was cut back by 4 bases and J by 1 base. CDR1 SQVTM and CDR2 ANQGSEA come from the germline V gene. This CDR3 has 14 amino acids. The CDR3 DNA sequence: TGCAGCGTTGGCCTACAGGGGGCCAAAAACATTCAGTACTTC. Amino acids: CSVGLQGAKNIQYF.

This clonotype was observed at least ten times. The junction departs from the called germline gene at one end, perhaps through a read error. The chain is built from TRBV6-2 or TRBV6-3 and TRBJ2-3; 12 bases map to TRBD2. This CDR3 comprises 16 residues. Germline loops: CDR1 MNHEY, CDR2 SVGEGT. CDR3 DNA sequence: TGTGCCAGCAGTGACTCTGGACTAGCGGGATCCGATACGCAGTATTTT. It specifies CASSDSGLAGSDTQYF.

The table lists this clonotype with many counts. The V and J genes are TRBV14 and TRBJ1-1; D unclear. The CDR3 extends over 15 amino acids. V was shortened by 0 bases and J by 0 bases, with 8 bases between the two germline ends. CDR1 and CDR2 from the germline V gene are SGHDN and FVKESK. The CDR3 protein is CASSQELSVNTEAFF. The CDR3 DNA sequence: TGTGCCAGCAGCCAAGAACTAAGTGTGAACACTGAAGCTTTCTTT.

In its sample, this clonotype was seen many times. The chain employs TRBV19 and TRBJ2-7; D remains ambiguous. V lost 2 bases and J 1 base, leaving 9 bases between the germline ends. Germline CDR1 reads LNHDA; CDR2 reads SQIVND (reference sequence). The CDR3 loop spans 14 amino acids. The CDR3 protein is CASSISSNSYEQYF. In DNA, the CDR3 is TGTGCCAGTAGTATATCATCCAATTCCTACGAGCAGTACTTC.

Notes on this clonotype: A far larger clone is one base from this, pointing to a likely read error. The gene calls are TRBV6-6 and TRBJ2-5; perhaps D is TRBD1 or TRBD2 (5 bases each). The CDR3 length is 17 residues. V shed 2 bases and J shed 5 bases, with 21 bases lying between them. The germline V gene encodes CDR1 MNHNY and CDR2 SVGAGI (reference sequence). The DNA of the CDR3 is TGTGCCAGCAGTTACGAGTGTGGGGGTGGCCGGGGCGAGACCCAGTACTTC. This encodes CASSYECGGGRGETQYF.

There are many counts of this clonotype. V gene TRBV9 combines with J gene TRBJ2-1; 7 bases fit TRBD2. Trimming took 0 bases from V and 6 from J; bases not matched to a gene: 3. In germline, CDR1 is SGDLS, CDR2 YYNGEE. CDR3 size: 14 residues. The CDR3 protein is CASSVATGGNEQFF. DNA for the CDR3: TGTGCCAGCAGCGTAGCGACGGGGGGCAATGAGCAGTTCTTC.